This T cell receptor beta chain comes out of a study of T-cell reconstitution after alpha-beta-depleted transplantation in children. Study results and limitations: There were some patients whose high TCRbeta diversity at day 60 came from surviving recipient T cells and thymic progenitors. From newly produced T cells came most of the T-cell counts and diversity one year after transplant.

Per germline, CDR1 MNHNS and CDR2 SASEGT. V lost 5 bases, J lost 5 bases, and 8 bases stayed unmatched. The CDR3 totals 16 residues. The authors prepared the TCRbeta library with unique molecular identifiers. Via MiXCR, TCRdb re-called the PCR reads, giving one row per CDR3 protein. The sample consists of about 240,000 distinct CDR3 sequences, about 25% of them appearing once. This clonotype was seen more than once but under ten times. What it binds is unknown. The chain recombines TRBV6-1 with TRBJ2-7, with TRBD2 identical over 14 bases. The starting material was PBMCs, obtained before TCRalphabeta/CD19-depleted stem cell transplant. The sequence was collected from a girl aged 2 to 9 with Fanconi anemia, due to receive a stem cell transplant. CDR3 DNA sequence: TGTGCCAGCAGTCCCCTCCCGGGACTAGCGGGGGACGAGCAGTACTTC. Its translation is CASSPLPGLAGDEQYF.